This T cell receptor (beta chain) emerged from a study of shared clonotypes between healthy human individuals. In regard to this clone: Antigen specificity is unknown.

Naive-designated CD8 cells lacked CD45RO, were positively enriched for CCR7, and omitted terminally differentiated effector memory CD45RA+ cells. Overall study results and limits: At large depth, rarefaction still showed sorted-subset sequencing to be incomplete. Memory subsets had estimated richness that was generally smaller than that of naive subsets.

Here immunoSEQ multiplex PCR was the method, and the copy in TCRdb shows in-frame clones only, minus some. Found here are a few million clones, about 93% of them singletons; the top ten hold around 1.7%. From germline, CDR1 is PRHDT and CDR2 FYEKMQ (reference sequence). Trimming took off 1 base at V and 10 bases at J, with 5 bases between the two ends. The CDR3 covers 12 residues. The rearrangement links TRBV13 to TRBJ1-6; D unclear. The specimen sequenced was naive CD8+ T cells from PBMCs. The receptor was isolated from a young man in good health. Some clones in this sample may be carry-over from other donors' samples. CDR3 nucleotide sequence: TGTGCCAGCAGCTTAGTATCCTCACCCCTCCACTTT. This sequence encodes CASSLVSSPLHF.